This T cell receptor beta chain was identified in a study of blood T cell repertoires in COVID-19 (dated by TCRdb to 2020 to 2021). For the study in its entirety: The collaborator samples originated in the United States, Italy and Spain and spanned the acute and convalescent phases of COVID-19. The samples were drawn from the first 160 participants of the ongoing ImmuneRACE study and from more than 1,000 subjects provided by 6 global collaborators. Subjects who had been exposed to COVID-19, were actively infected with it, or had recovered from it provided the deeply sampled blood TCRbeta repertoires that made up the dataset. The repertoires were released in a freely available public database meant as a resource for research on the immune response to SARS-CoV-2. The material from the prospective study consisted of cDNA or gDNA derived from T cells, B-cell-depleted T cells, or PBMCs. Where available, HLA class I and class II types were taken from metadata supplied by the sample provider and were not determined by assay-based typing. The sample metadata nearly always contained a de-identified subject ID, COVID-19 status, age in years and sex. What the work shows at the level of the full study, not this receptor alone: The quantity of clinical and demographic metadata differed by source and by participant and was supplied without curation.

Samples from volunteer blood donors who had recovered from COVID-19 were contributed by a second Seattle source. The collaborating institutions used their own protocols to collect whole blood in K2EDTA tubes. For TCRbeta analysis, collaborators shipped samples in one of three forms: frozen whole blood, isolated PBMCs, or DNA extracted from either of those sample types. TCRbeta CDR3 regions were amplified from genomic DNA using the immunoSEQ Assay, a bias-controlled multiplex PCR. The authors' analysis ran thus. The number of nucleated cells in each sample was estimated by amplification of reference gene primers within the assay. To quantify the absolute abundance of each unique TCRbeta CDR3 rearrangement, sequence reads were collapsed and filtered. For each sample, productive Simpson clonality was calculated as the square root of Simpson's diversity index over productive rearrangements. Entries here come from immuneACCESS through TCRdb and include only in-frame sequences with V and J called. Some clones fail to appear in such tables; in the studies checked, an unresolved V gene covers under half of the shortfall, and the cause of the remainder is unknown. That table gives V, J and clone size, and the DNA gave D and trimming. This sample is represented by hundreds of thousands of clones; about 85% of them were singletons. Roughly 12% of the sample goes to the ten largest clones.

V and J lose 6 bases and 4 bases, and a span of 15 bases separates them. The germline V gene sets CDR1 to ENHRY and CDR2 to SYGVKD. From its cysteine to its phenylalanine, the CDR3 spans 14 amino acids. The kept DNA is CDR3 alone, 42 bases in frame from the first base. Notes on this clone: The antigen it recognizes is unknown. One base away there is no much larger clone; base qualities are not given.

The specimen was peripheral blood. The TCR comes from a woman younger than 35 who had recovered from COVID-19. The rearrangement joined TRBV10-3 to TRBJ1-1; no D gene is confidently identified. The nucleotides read TGTGCCATCAGCCCCGGGGAGGAGAGCACTGAAGCTTTCTTT. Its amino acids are CAISPGEESTEAFF.